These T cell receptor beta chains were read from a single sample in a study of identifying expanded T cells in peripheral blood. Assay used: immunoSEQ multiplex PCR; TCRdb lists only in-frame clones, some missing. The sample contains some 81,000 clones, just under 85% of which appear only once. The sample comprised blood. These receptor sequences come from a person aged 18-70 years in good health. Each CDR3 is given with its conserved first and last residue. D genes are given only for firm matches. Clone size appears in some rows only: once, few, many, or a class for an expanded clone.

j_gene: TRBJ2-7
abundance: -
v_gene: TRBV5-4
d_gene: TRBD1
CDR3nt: TGTGCCAGCAGCTTGAGCGGGACAGGGACCTACGAGCAGTACTTC
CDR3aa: CASSLSGTGTYEQYF

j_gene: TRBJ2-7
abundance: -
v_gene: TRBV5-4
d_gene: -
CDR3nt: TGTGCCAGCAGCTTACCCCAAGCCTACGAGCAGTACTTC
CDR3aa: CASSLPQAYEQYF

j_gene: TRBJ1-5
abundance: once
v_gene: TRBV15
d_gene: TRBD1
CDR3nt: TGTGCCACCAGCAGGGGAGGGACAGCAAGAGTCGATCAGCCCCAGCATTTT
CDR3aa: CATSRGGTARVDQPQHF

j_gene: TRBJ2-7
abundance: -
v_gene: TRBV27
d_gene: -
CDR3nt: TGTGCCAGCAGTGACGGCTCCCATTACGAGCAGTACTTC
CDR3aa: CASSDGSHYEQYF

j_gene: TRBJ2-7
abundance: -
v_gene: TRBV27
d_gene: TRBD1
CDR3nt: TGTGCCAGCAGCCTAGCCGGGACAGCTTCCTACGAGCAGTACTTC
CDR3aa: CASSLAGTASYEQYF

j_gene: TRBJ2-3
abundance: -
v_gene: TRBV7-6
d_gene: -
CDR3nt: TGTGCCAGCAGCCACATGGCAGATACGCAGTATTTT
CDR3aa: CASSHMADTQYF

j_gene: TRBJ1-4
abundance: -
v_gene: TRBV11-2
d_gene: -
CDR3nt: TGTGCCAGCAGCTTAGGTCAGAGGGGTAGTGAAAAACTGTTTTTT
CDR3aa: CASSLGQRGSEKLFF

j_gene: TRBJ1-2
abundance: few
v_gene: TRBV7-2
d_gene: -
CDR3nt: TGTGCCAGCAGCCTATCTCGACAGGCTACAAACTATGGCTACACCTTC
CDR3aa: CASSLSRQATNYGYTF

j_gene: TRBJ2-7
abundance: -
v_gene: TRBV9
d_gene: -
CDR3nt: TGTGCCAGCAGCGTCACAGGGTTTTCGGACGAGCAGTACTTC
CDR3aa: CASSVTGFSDEQYF

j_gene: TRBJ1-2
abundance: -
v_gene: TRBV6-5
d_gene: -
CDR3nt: TGTGCCAGCAGTTACTCGCTGGTGGGGTATGGCTACACCTTC
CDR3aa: CASSYSLVGYGYTF

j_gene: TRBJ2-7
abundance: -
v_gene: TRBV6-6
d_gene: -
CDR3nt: TGTGCCAGCAGTTACTCGAATAGCAATAGCTACGAGCAGTACTTC
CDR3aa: CASSYSNSNSYEQYF

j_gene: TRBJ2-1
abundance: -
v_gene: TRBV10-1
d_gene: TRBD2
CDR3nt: TGCGCCAGCAGATCAAGGACTAGCGGGAGGGGGAGCTCCTACAATGAGCAGTTCTTC
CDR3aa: CASRSRTSGRGSSYNEQFF

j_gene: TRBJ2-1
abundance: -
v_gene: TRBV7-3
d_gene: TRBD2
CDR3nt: TGTGCCAGCAGCTTAATAGGACTAGACAATGAGCAGTTCTTC
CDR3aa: CASSLIGLDNEQFF

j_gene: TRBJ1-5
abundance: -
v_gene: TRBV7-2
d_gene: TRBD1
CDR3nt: TGTGCCAGCAGCTACGGGACAGGAGATAGCAATCAGCCCCAGCATTTT
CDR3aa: CASSYGTGDSNQPQHF

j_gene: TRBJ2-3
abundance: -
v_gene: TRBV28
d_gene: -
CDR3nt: TGTGCCAGCAGTTTCCGAGATACGCAGTATTTT
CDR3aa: CASSFRDTQYF

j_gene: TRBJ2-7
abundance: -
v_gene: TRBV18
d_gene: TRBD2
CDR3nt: TGTGCCAGCTCACCATTGGAGGGACTAGCGGGAGACTACGAGCAGTACTTC
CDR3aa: CASSPLEGLAGDYEQYF

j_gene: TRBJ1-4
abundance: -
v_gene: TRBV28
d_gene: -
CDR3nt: TGTGCCACCAGATCTCCCCCAGGGTGGAATGAAAAACTGTTTTTT
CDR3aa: CATRSPPGWNEKLFF

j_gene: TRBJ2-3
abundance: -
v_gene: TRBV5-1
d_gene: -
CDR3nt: TGCGCCAGCAGCCCCCGTTCGGCCGACACAGATACGCAGTATTTT
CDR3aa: CASSPRSADTDTQYF

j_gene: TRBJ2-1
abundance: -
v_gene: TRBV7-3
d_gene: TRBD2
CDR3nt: TGTGCCAGCAGCCCATTAGGGGAGCGGGAGGTGAATGAGCAGTTCTTC
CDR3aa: CASSPLGEREVNEQFF

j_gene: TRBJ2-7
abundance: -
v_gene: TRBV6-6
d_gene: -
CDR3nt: TGTGCCAGCAGTTACTCGGACACCTACGAGCAGTACTTC
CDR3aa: CASSYSDTYEQYF

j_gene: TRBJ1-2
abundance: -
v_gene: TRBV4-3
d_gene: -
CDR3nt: TGCGCCAGCAGCCAAGATGAAACAGGCCTCTATGGCTACACCTTC
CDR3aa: CASSQDETGLYGYTF

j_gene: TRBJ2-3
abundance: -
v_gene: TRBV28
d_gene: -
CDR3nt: TGTGCCAGCAGTTTAGCCTCAGATACGCAGTATTTT
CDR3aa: CASSLASDTQYF

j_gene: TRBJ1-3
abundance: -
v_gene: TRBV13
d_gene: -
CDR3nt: TGTGCCAGCAGCTTATCAACTGGGGTCTCTGGAAACACCATATATTTT
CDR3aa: CASSLSTGVSGNTIYF

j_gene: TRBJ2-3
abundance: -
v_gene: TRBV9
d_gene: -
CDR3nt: TGTGCCAGCAGCGACGGGACGACAGATACGCAGTATTTT
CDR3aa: CASSDGTTDTQYF

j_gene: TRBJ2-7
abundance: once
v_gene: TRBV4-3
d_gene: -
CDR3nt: TGCGCCAGCAGCGCATGGACGGCTGGGGAGCAGTACTTC
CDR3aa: CASSAWTAGEQYF

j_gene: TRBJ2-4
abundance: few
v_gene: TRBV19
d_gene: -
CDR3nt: TGTGCCAGTAGTAACAGGGTGTTAGCCAAAAACATTCAGTACTTC
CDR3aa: CASSNRVLAKNIQYF

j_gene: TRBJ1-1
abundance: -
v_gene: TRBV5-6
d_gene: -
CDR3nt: TGTGCCAGCAGCAGCCTAACTGAAGCTTTCTTT
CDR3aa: CASSSLTEAFF

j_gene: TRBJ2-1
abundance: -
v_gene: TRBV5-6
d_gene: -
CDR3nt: TGTGCCAGCAGCCCAGGTGGGGGGCCGGTCCCGCAGTTCTTC
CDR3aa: CASSPGGGPVPQFF

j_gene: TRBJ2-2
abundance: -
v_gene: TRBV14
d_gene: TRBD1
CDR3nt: TGTGCCAGCAGCCAAGGGGGACAGGGCAGGAGTGCCGGGGAGCTGTTTTTT
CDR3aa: CASSQGGQGRSAGELFF

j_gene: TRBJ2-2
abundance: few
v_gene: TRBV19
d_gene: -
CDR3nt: TGTGCCAGTAGTCAGGAGGGAACCGGGGAGCTGTTTTTT
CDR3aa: CASSQEGTGELFF

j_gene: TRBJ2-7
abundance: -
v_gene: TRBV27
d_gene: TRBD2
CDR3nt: TGTGCCAGCAGTTTTACCCCTCCTAGCGGGAGTTACGAGCAGTACTTC
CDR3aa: CASSFTPPSGSYEQYF

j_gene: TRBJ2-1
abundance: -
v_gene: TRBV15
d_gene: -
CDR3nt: TGTGCCACCAGCAGAGCTCAGGCAAACAATGAGCAGTTCTTC
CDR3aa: CATSRAQANNEQFF

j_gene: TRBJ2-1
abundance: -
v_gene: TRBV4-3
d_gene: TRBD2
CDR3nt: TGCGCCAGCAGCCAAATTGGGCGGGAGGCCTACAATGAGCAGTTCTTC
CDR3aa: CASSQIGREAYNEQFF

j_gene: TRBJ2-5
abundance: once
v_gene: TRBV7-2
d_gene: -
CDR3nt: TGTGCCAGCAGCTTAGTGATCGGAGAGACCCAGTACTTC
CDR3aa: CASSLVIGETQYF

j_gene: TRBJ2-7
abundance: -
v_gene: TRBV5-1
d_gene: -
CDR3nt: TGCGCCAGCAGCCCCCGGGCCGGTCTTGAGACCTACGAGCAGTACTTC
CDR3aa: CASSPRAGLETYEQYF

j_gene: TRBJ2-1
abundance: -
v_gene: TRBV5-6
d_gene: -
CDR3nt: TGTGCCAGCAGCGGGACATGGGGTGAGCAGTTCTTC
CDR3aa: CASSGTWGEQFF

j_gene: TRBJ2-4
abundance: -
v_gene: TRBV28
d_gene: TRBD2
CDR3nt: TGTGCCAGCAGTTTACGAAGCGGGAGTGTAGCCAAAAACATTCAGTACTTC
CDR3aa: CASSLRSGSVAKNIQYF

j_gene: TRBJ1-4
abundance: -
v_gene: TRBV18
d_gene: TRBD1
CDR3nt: TGTGCCAGCTCACCGACAGGGGGCTTTGAAAAACTGTTTTTT
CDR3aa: CASSPTGGFEKLFF

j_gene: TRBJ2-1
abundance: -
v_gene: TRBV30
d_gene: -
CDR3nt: TGTGCCTGGAGTTCCCTTGGACTAGAGCAGTTCTTC
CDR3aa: CAWSSLGLEQFF

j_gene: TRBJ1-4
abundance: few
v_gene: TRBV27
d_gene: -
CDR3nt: TGTGCCAGCCGTTCACCGATCGAAAAACTGTTTTTT
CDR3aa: CASRSPIEKLFF

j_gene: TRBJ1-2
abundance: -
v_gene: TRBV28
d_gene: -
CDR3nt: TGTGCCAGCAGCCTGGACAGCCGAATCTATGGCTACACCTTC
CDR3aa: CASSLDSRIYGYTF

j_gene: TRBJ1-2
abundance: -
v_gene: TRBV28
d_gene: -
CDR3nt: TGTGCCAGCCTATCAGGGACGGACTATGGCTACACCTTC
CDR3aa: CASLSGTDYGYTF

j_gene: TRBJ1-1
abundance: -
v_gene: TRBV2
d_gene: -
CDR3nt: TGTGCCAGCAATGAAGCGTATGAAGCTTTCTTT
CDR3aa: CASNEAYEAFF

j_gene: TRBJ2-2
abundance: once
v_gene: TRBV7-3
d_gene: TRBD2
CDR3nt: TGTGCCAGCAGCGTCCCGGGACTAGCAGGGGAGCTGTTTTTT
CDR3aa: CASSVPGLAGELFF

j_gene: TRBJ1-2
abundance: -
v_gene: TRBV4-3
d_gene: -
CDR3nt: TGCGCCAGCAGCCAAGGGGCGGGGTCGTGGTATGGCTACACCTTC
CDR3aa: CASSQGAGSWYGYTF

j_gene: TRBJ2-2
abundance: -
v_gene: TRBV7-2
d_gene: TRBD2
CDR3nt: TGTGCCAGCAGCAACCCGGGACTAGCGGGAGATCCGAACACCGGGGAGCTGTTTTTT
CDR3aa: CASSNPGLAGDPNTGELFF